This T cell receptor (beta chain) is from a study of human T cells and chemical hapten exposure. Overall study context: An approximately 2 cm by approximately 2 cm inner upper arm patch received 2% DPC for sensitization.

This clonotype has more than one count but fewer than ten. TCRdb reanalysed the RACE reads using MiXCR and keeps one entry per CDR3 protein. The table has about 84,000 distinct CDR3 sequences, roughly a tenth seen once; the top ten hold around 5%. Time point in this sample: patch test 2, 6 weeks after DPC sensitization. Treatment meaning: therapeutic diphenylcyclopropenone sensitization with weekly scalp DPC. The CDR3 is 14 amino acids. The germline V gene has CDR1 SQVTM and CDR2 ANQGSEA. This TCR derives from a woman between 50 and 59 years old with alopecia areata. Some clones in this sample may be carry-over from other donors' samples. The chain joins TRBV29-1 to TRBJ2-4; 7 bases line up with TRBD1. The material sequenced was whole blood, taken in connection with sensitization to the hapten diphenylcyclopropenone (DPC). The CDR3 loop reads CRRGHSLAKNIQYF. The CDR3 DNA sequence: TGCAGGAGGGGGCACTCTCTAGCCAAAAACATTCAGTACTTC.